This T cell receptor (beta chain) derives from a study of blood T cell repertoires in COVID-19. Study-wide context: There were acute and convalescent COVID-19 samples, and they came from the United States, Italy and Spain. The analysed material was cDNA or gDNA that came from T cells, B-cell-depleted T cells, or PBMCs.

J gave up 0 bases and V 3 bases, and 6 bases lay outside the gene matches. The CDR3 is 16 amino acids. CDR1 SEHNR and CDR2 FQNEAQ come from the germline V gene (reference sequence). Original methodology: It was from reference gene primer amplification that nucleated cell counts were estimated. Profiled with immunoSEQ multiplex PCR; TCRdb holds only in-frame clones, not every one. V and J calls and clone size come straight from that table; D and trimming were deduced from the DNA. The sample records over 60,000 clones, around 80% being singletons. Material for sequencing was peripheral blood. The chain uses TRBV7-9 and TRBJ1-2; 8 bases agree with TRBD1. The TCR comes from a woman aged 80 or older with acute or convalescent COVID-19. The DNA of the CDR3 is TGTGCCAGCAGCTTGTACAGGGGGACTACTAACTATGGCTACACCTTC. Its translation is CASSLYRGTTNYGYTF.